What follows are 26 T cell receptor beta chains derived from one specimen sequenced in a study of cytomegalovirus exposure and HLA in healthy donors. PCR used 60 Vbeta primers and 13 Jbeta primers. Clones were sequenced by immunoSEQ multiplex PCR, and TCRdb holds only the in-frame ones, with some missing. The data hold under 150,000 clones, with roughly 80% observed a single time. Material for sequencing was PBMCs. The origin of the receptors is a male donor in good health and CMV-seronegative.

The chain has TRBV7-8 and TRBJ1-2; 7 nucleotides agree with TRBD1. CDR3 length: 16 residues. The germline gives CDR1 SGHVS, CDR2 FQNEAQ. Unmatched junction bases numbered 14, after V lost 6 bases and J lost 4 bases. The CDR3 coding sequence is TGTGCCAGCAGTTCCGACAGGGACGCACCTTCCTATGGCTACACCTTC. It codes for CASSSDRDAPSYGYTF. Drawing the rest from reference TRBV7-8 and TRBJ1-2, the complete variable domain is GAGVSQSPRYKVAKRGQDVALRCDPISGHVSLFWYQQALGQGPEFLTYFQNEAQLDKSGLPSDRFFAERPEGSVSTLKIQRTQQEDSAVYLCASSSDRDAPSYGYTFGSGTRLTVV.

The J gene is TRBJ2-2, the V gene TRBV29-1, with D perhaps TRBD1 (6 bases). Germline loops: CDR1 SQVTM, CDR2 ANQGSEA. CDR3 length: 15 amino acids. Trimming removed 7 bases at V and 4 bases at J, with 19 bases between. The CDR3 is CSAATAQGSTGELFF. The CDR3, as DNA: TGCAGCGCTGCCACGGCACAGGGTAGCACCGGGGAGCTGTTTTTT.

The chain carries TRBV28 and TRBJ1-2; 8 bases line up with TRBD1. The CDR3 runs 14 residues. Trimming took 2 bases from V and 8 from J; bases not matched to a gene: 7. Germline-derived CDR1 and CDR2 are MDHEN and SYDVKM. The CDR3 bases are TGTGCCAGCAGTTTAAAGGGCAGGGGGCGGGGCTACACCTTC. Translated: CASSLKGRGRGYTF.

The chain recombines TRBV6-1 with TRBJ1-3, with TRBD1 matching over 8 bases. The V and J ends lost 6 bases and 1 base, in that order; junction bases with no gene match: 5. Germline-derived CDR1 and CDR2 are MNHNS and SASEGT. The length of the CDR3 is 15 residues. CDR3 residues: CASSRQGWSGNTIYF. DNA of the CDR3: TGTGCCAGCAGCAGACAGGGGTGGTCTGGAAACACCATATATTTT.

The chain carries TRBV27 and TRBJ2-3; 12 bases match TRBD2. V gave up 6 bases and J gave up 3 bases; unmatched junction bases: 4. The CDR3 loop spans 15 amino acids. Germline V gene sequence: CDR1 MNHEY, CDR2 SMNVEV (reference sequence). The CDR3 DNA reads TGTGCCAGCAGGCAACTAGCGGGGGGTACAGATACGCAGTATTTT. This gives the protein CASRQLAGGTDTQYF.

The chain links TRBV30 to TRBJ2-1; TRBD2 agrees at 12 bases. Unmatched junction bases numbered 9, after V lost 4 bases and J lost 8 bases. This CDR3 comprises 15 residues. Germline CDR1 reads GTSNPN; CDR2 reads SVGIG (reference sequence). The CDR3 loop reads CAWIRTSGRRDEQFF. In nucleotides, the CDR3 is TGTGCCTGGATTCGCACTAGCGGGAGGAGGGATGAGCAGTTCTTC.

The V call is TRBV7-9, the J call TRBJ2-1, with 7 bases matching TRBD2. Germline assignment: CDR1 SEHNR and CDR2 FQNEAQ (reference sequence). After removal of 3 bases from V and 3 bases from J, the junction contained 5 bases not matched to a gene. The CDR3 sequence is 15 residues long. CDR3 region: CASSLGGSRYNEQFF. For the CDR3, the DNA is TGTGCCAGCAGCTTGGGCGGGAGCCGCTACAATGAGCAGTTCTTC.

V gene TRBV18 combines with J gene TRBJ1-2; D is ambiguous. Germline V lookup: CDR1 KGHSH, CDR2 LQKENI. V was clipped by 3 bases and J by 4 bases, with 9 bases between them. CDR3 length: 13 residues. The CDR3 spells CASSPTAIYGYTF. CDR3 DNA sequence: TGTGCCAGCTCACCTACAGCTATCTATGGCTACACCTTC.

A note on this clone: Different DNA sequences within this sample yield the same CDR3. CDR3 bases: TGCGCCAGCAGCCAAGGAACCCTTACGCGGGATACGCAGTATTTT. This sequence encodes CASSQGTLTRDTQYF. The chain links TRBV4-1 to TRBJ2-3; D uncertain. Germline assignment: CDR1 MGHRA and CDR2 YSYEKL. The ends were cut back, 1 base at V and 6 bases at J, with 14 bases in the middle. This CDR3 has 15 amino acids.

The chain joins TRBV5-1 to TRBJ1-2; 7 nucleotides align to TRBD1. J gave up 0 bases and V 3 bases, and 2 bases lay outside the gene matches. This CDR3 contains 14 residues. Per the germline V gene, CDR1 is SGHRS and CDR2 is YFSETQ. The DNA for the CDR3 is TGCGCCAGCAGCTCGGACAGGTCTAACTATGGCTACACCTTC. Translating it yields CASSSDRSNYGYTF.

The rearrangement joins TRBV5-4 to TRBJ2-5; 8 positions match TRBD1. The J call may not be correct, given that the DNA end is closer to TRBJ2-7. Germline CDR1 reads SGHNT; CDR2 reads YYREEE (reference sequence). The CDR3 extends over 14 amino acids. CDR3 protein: CATSDRGSSYEQYF. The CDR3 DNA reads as TGTGCCACCTCTGACAGGGGTTCTTCGTACGAGCAGTACTTC.

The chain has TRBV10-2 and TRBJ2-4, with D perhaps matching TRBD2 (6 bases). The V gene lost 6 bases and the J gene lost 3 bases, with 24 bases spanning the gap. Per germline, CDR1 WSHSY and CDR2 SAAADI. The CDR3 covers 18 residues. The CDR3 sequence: CASSPTGVKAGGKNIQYF. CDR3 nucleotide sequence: TGCGCCAGCAGCCCTACCGGGGTCAAAGCCGGGGGCAAAAACATTCAGTACTTC.

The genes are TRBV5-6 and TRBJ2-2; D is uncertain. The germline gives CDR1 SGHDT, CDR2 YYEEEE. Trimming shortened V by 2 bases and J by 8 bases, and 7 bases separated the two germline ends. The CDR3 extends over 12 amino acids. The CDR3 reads CASSFSAGELFF. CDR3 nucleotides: TGTGCCAGCAGCTTTTCTGCGGGGGAGCTGTTTTTT.

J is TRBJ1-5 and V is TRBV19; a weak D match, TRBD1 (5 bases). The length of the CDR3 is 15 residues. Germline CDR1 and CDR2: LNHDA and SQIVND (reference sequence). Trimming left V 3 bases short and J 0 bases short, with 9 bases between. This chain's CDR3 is CASSMGPNSNQPQHF. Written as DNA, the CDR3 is TGTGCCAGTAGTATGGGGCCGAATAGCAATCAGCCCCAGCATTTT.

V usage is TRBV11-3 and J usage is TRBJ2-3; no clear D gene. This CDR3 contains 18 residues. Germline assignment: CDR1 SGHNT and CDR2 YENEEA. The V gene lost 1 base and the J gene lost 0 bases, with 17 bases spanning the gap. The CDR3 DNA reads TGTGCCAGCAGCTTAGGTGGTTATGGCATCGAAAGCACAGATACGCAGTATTTT. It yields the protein CASSLGGYGIESTDTQYF.

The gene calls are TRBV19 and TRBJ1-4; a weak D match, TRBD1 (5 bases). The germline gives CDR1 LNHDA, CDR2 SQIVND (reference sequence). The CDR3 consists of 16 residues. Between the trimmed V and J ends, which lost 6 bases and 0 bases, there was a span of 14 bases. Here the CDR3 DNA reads TGTGCCAGTAGCTTCTGGGGGGGGGCAACTAATGAAAAACTGTTTTTT. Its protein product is CASSFWGGATNEKLFF.

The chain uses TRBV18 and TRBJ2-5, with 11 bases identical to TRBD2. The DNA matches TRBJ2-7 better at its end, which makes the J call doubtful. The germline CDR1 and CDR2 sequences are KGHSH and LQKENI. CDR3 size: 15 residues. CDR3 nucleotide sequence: TGTGCCAGCTCACCGCGACTAGCGGGAACCCACGAGCAGTACTTC. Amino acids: CASSPRLAGTHEQYF.

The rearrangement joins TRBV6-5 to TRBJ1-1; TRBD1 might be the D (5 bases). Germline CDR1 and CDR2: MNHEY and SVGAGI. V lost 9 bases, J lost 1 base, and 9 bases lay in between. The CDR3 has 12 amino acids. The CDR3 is CASLDRNTEAFF. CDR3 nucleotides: TGTGCCAGTCTTGACAGGAACACTGAAGCTTTCTTT.

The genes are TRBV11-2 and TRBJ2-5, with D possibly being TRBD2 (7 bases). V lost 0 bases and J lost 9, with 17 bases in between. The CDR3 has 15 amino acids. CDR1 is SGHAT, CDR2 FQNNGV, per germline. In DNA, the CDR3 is TGTGCCAGCAGCTTAGACGGGGGGCCCCTCTTGGCCCAGTACTTC. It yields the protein CASSLDGGPLLAQYF.

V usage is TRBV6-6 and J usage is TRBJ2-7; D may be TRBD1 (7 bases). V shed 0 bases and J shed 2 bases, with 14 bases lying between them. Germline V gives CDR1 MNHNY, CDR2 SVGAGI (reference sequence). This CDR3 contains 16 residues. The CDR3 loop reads CASSYSGQGGTYEQYF. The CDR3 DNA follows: TGTGCCAGCAGTTACTCAGGGCAGGGGGGCACCTACGAGCAGTACTTC.

The CDR3 DNA reads as TGCGCCAGCACCCTCACAGGCTATGGCTACACCTTC. This sequence encodes CASTLTGYGYTF. V and J are TRBV10-2 and TRBJ1-2, with D tentatively TRBD1 (5 bases). V was trimmed by 7 bases and J by 4 bases, leaving 10 bases between them. CDR3 length: 12 amino acids. Germline V gene data show CDR1 as WSHSY and CDR2 as SAAADI.

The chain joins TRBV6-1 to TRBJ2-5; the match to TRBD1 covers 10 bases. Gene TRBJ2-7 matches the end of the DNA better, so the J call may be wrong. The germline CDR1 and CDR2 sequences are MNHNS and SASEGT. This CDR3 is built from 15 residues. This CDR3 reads CASSVGTGVPYEQYF. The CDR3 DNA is TGTGCCAGCAGTGTTGGGACAGGGGTCCCCTACGAGCAGTACTTC.

The CDR3 DNA reads as TGTGCCAGCAGCGTATCAGGGATCTCCTACAATGAGCAGTTCTTC. This gives the protein CASSVSGISYNEQFF. The J gene is TRBJ2-1, the V gene TRBV9; D possibly corresponds to TRBD1 (5 bases). The length of the CDR3 is 15 residues. The germline gives CDR1 SGDLS, CDR2 YYNGEE. The V gene lost 1 base and the J gene lost 0 bases, with 8 bases spanning the gap.

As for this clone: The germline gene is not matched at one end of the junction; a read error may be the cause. CDR3 amino acids: CASRNAGTGSAF. The CDR3 coding sequence is TGTGCCAGCAGAAACGCCGGGACAGGGAGTGCCTTC. The gene calls are TRBV7-8 and TRBJ2-7; 9 bases align to TRBD1. The CDR3 runs 12 residues. The germline V gene has CDR1 SGHVS and CDR2 FQNEAQ.

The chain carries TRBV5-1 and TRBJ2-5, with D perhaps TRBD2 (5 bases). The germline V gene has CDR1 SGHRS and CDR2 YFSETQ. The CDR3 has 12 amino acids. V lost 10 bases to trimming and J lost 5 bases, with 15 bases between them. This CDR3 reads CASRTRGETQYF. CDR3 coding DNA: TGCGCCTCACGGACCCGAGGGGAGACCCAGTACTTC. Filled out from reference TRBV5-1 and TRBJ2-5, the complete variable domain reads KAGVTQTPRYLIKTRGQQVTLSCSPISGHRSVSWYQQTPGQGLQFLFEYFSETQRNKGNFPGRFSGRQFSNSRSEMNVSTLELGDSALYLCASRTRGETQYFGPGTRLLVL.

The DNA for the CDR3 is TGTGCCAGCAGTACCCCTAGGGGACAGGGTAGGAATGAGCAGTTCTTC. Its translation: CASSTPRGQGRNEQFF. V is TRBV28 and J is TRBJ2-1, with 9 bases identical to TRBD1. V was pared by 5 bases and J by 7 bases, with 12 bases of the junction left unmatched. The CDR3 is 16 amino acids. Germline CDR1 reads MDHEN; CDR2 reads SYDVKM.